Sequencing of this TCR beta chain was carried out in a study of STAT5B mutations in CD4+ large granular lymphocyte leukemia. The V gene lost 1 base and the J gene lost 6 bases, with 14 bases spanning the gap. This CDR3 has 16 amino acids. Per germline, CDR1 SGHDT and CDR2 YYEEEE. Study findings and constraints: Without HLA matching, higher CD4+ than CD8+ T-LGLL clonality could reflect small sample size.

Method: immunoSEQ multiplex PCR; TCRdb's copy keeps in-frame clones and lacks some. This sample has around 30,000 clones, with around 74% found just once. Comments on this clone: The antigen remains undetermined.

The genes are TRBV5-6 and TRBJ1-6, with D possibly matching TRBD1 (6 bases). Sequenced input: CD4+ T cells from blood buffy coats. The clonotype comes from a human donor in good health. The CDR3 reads CASSLIQGTPNSPLHF. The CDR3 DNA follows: TGTGCCAGCAGCTTGATACAGGGAACCCCTAATTCACCCCTCCACTTT.